The TCR beta chain described here comes from a study of control samples from healthy donors and cancer patients. The V end was cut by 5 bases, the J end by 0 bases, with 7 bases between. Germline V gives CDR1 LGHNA, CDR2 YNFKEQ. The CDR3 spans 14 residues. Sequencing was performed with immunoSEQ multiplex PCR; in TCRdb, only in-frame clones are kept and a portion is missing. The sample carries around 190,000 clones, 90% recorded once. This clone was found once. Sequencing was performed on blood. The TCR originated in a woman aged 45-60 years in good health. The chain links TRBV4-2 to TRBJ1-4; D gene ambiguous. The CDR3 region is CASSVDATNEKLFF. CDR3 DNA: TGTGCCAGCAGCGTAGATGCAACTAATGAAAAACTGTTTTTT.